The 15 T cell receptor beta chains reported below all come from one sample, sequenced in a study of human T cells and chemical hapten exposure. Sequencing started from total RNA isolated from unfractionated whole blood. TCRdb re-called the 5' RACE reads with MiXCR, one entry per CDR3 protein. Of 130,000 or so distinct CDR3 sequences listed, 4.1% are singletons. The receptors stem from a female donor in good health.

The chain joins TRBV7-8 to TRBJ1-5, with D hard to call. Germline V gives CDR1 SGHVS, CDR2 FQNEAQ. Trimming pared 2 bases from V and 7 bases from J, leaving 12 bases between. The length of the CDR3 is 14 residues. The CDR3 protein is CASSLSGYGQPQHF. CDR3 bases: TGTGCCAGCAGCTTATCAGGTTATGGACAGCCCCAGCATTTT.

The chain employs TRBV29-1 and TRBJ1-2; a weak D match, TRBD1 (5 bases). The germline V and J ends were trimmed by 6 bases and 2 bases, with 10 bases remaining between them. The CDR3 is made up of 12 amino acids. The germline gives CDR1 SQVTM, CDR2 ANQGSEA. Here the CDR3 DNA reads TGCAGCGTCGTGACAGTCAACTATGGCTACACCTTC. Encoded protein: CSVVTVNYGYTF.

This clonotype has more than one count but fewer than ten. The chain is built from TRBV18 and TRBJ1-1, with a tentative D call TRBD1 (6 bases). CDR3 length: 14 amino acids. CDR1 is KGHSH and CDR2 is LQKENI in the germline V gene. The germline V and J ends were trimmed by 6 bases and 4 bases, with 15 bases remaining between them. CDR3 amino acids: CASSPLQGFTEAFF. The CDR3 nucleotides are TGTGCCAGCTCCCCGCTACAGGGTTTCACTGAAGCTTTCTTT.

This clonotype has a handful of counts. A much larger clone differs by one base, so this may be a read error. The chain links TRBV5-1 to TRBJ1-2; no reliable D call. Germline V CDR1 and CDR2: SGHRS, YFSETQ. The CDR3 loop spans 14 amino acids. The CDR3 DNA reads as TGCGCCAGCAGCCGGACTGGAACTAACGATGGCTACACCTTC. Protein: CASSRTGTNDGYTF.

Ten or more counts support this clonotype. V is TRBV15 and J is TRBJ1-2; no firm D call. The germline V and J ends were trimmed by 0 bases and 3 bases, with 8 bases remaining between them. Germline CDR1 LNHNV, CDR2 YYDKDF (reference sequence). The CDR3 is made up of 14 amino acids. The CDR3 DNA is TGTGCCACCAGCAGAGATCTGCGTGACTATGGCTACACCTTC. Translated, it gives CATSRDLRDYGYTF.

This clonotype came up many times. This sequence joins TRBV27 and TRBJ2-5; 7 bases fit TRBD1. V shed 2 bases, J shed 2 bases, and the junction held 5 bases outside the gene matches. CDR1 is MNHEY and CDR2 is SMNVEV in the germline V gene (reference sequence). The CDR3 is 15 amino acids. For the CDR3, the DNA is TGTGCCAGCAGTTTAGGGGACAGAGATCAAGAGACCCAGTACTTC. Residues: CASSLGDRDQETQYF.

This clonotype was counted ten times or more. This rearrangement joins TRBV25-1 to TRBJ2-7, with D perhaps given as TRBD1 or TRBD2 (6 bases each). The CDR3 is 17 amino acids. Germline V lookup: CDR1 MGHDK, CDR2 SYGVNS. Trimming removed 4 bases from V and 2 bases from J, with 21 bases in between. The CDR3: CASSAVGPTGATYEQYF. The CDR3, as DNA: TGTGCCAGCAGTGCCGTCGGGCCGACGGGGGCCACCTACGAGCAGTACTTC.

This clonotype occurred a few times. This CDR3 reads CASSTRTRQETQYF. In nucleotides, the CDR3 is TGTGCCAGCAGCACCAGGACAAGACAAGAGACCCAGTACTTC. The chain has TRBV5-4 and TRBJ2-5; D is perhaps TRBD1 (5 bases). This CDR3 spans 14 amino acids. Germline lookup yields CDR1 SGHNT and CDR2 YYREEE (reference sequence). Trimming removed 4 bases from V and 2 bases from J, with 12 bases in between.

This clonotype showed up many times. The chain recombines TRBV5-1 with TRBJ2-7; the D gene could be TRBD1 or TRBD2 (5 bases each). There are 14 residues in the CDR3. Trimming stripped 3 bases from V and 2 bases from J, with 12 bases between. The V gene's germline CDR1 is SGHRS and CDR2 YFSETQ. CDR3 residues: CASSSRDVAYEQYF. The CDR3, as DNA: TGCGCCAGCAGCTCAAGGGACGTCGCCTACGAGCAGTACTTC.

This clonotype was counted ten times or more. The chain recombines TRBV29-1 with TRBJ1-2, with 9 bases identical to TRBD1. CDR1 and CDR2 (germline): SQVTM, ANQGSEA. The V segment lost 4 bases and the J segment 6 bases; nucleotides outside the gene matches: 3. The CDR3 is 12 amino acids. In DNA, the CDR3 is TGCAGCGTTGGGGACAGGGCGGATGGCTACACCTTC. Amino acid sequence: CSVGDRADGYTF.

This clonotype was detected a few times. The chain couples TRBV20-1 to TRBJ1-2; D gene ambiguous. From germline, CDR1 is DFQATT and CDR2 SNEGSKA (reference sequence). The CDR3 runs to 12 residues. Trimming cost V 3 bases and J 8 bases, with 13 bases left between them. This CDR3 is CSASARVKGYTF. The CDR3 region has the DNA TGCAGTGCTAGTGCTCGTGTGAAAGGCTACACCTTC.

This rearrangement joins TRBV5-4 to TRBJ2-5; 10 bases map to TRBD2. Trimming at V came to 4 bases and at J to 3 bases, leaving 6 bases not matched to a gene. Germline CDR1 SGHNT, CDR2 YYREEE (reference sequence). This CDR3 spans 15 amino acids. Here the CDR3 DNA reads TGTGCCAGCAGCGGGGGGCTAGCGGGGGAAGAGACCCAGTACTTC. It yields the protein CASSGGLAGEETQYF. Looking up the rest from reference TRBV5-4 and TRBJ2-5 gives the full variable domain: ETGVTQSPTHLIKTRGQQVTLRCSSQSGHNTVSWYQQALGQGPQFIFQYYREEENGRGNFPPRFSGLQFPNYSSELNVNALELDDSALYLCASSGGLAGEETQYFGPGTRLLVL.

Ten or more counts support this clonotype. The chain combines TRBV11-2 with TRBJ2-3, with D maybe TRBD2 (7 bases). The CDR3 has 18 amino acids. Trimming shortened V by 3 bases and J by 0 bases, and 19 bases separated the two germline ends. Looked up from germline, CDR1 is SGHAT and CDR2 is FQNNGV. This chain's CDR3 is CASSFTGGLKTSTDTQYF. The CDR3 DNA sequence: TGTGCCAGCAGCTTCACGGGGGGCCTTAAGACTAGCACAGATACGCAGTATTTT.

This clonotype was counted at least ten times. The chain joins TRBV2 to TRBJ2-1; 9 bases line up with TRBD1. In germline, CDR1 is SNHLY, CDR2 FYNNEI. J was trimmed by 0 bases and V by 5 bases; bases with no gene match: 11. CDR3 length: 18 amino acids. CDR3 DNA sequence: TGTGCCAGCAGTCGACGATGGACAGGGGAAGGCTCCTACAATGAGCAGTTCTTC. Encoded protein: CASSRRWTGEGSYNEQFF.

This clonotype was observed many times. This chain connects TRBV6-1 to TRBJ1-5; possibly TRBD1 for D (5 bases). The ends were cut back, 4 bases at V and 6 bases at J, with 16 bases in the middle. This CDR3 spans 15 amino acids. Germline V lookup: CDR1 MNHNS, CDR2 SASEGT. Written as DNA, the CDR3 is TGTGCCAGCAGTGGGCTTACAAGTAGGGGTCAGCCCCAGCATTTT. Protein: CASSGLTSRGQPQHF.